One and the same sample provided the 17 T cell receptor beta chains below, sequenced in a study of T-cell reconstitution after alpha-beta-depleted transplantation in children. Construction of the TCRbeta library involved unique molecular identifiers. TCRdb independently ran MiXCR on the PCR reads; one entry per CDR3 protein. The sample includes around 270,000 distinct CDR3 sequences, roughly a tenth seen only once; the top ten take less than 8%. The sample was PBMCs, taken before TCRalphabeta/CD19-depleted stem cell transplant. The receptor source for this set is a boy in the first two years of life with acute myeloid leukemia, due to receive a stem cell transplant.

Details on this clonotype: With a much larger clone just one base away, this may be a read error. V is TRBV20-1 and J is TRBJ1-3; no clear D gene. The CDR3 contains 14 residues. Germline V lookup: CDR1 DFQATT, CDR2 SNEGSKA (reference sequence). The chain's CDR3 is CSARVPGSGNTTYF. The DNA of the CDR3 is TGCAGTGCTAGAGTGCCGGGTTCTGGAAACACCACATATTTT.

There are many counts of this clonotype. This sequence joins TRBV20-1 and TRBJ2-3; the D gene is possibly TRBD2 (5 bases). Germline loops: CDR1 DFQATT, CDR2 SNEGSKA (reference sequence). CDR3 size: 12 residues. Trimming removed 5 bases at V and 5 bases at J, with 11 bases between. CDR3 in DNA: TGCAGTGCTGGGCCTAGCTTAGATACGCAGTATTTT. It codes for CSAGPSLDTQYF.

The chain recombines TRBV5-1 with TRBJ2-5, with 7 bases identical to TRBD2. CDR1 is SGHRS, CDR2 YFSETQ, per germline. V gave up 3 bases and J gave up 2 bases; unmatched junction bases: 4. This CDR3 is built from 14 residues. In nucleotides, the CDR3 is TGCGCCAGCAGCTCTCCACTAGCGCAAGAGACCCAGTACTTC. It is translated as CASSSPLAQETQYF.

This clonotype has more than one count but fewer than ten. The genes are TRBV18 and TRBJ1-4; D remains unclear. This CDR3 is built from 18 residues. Germline V CDR1 and CDR2: KGHSH, LQKENI. V was pared by 3 bases and J by 9 bases, with 26 bases between. CDR3 DNA: TGTGCCAGCTCACCCCTGGGGTCGTCGATCGTTATTCAGCAAAAACTGTTTTTT. Protein product: CASSPLGSSIVIQQKLFF.

This clonotype was recorded many times. The CDR3 DNA follows: TGTGCCAGCAGTTTACCTCTTATACTAGCCCCCCGGGGGAGCTACTACGAGCAGTACTTC. Its translation is CASSLPLILAPRGSYYEQYF. The chain recombines TRBV28 with TRBJ2-7; a weak D match, TRBD2 (6 bases). With 2 bases removed from V and 3 bases from J, the gap between germline ends came to 29 bases. Germline-derived CDR1 and CDR2 are MDHEN and SYDVKM. This CDR3 region has 20 residues. The full variable domain, completed using reference TRBV28 and TRBJ2-7, is DVKVTQSSRYLVKRTGEKVFLECVQDMDHENMFWYRQDPGLGLRLIYFSYDVKMKEKGDIPEGYSVSREKKERFSLILESASTNQTSMYLCASSLPLILAPRGSYYEQYFGPGTRLTVT.

This clonotype came up many times. This chain uses TRBV5-4 with TRBJ2-5, with TRBD1 as a possible D gene (5 bases). Trimming took off 4 bases at V and 2 bases at J, with 15 bases between the two ends. CDR3 length: 15 residues. CDR1 is SGHNT and CDR2 is YYREEE in the germline V gene (reference sequence). In DNA, the CDR3 is TGTGCCAGCAGCCCAAGGGGCGGAGTACAAGAGACCCAGTACTTC. Protein product: CASSPRGGVQETQYF.

The chain is built from TRBV7-3 and TRBJ1-2; D is perhaps TRBD1 (6 bases). The CDR3 is 16 amino acids. Germline V gene lookup returns CDR1 SGHTA and CDR2 FQGTGA. V gave up 4 bases and J gave up 4 bases, with 19 bases separating them. CDR3: CASSSRTGTLSYGYTF. In nucleotides, the CDR3 is TGTGCCAGCAGCTCACGAACAGGGACCCTGAGCTATGGCTACACCTTC.

This clonotype was found many times. The chain joins TRBV5-1 to TRBJ2-7, with D uncertain. The germline CDR1 and CDR2 sequences are SGHRS and YFSETQ. V lost 1 base and J 0 bases, leaving 14 bases between the germline ends. The CDR3 is 16 amino acids. The DNA for the CDR3 is TGCGCCAGCAGCTTGAGTTTCCGGAGCCACTCCTACGAGCAGTACTTC. Its translation is CASSLSFRSHSYEQYF. Full variable domain (remainder filled in from reference TRBV5-1 and TRBJ2-7): KAGVTQTPRYLIKTRGQQVTLSCSPISGHRSVSWYQQTPGQGLQFLFEYFSETQRNKGNFPGRFSGRQFSNSRSEMNVSTLELGDSALYLCASSLSFRSHSYEQYFGPGTRLTVT.

This rearrangement joins TRBV7-6 to TRBJ2-1, with D unresolved. Germline CDR1 SGHVS, CDR2 FNYEAQ. V dropped 4 bases and J dropped 0 bases, with 13 bases sitting between them. The CDR3 loop spans 16 amino acids. The DNA of the CDR3 is TGTGCCAGCAGCTGGACGACATATAGCTCCTACAATGAGCAGTTCTTC. It specifies CASSWTTYSSYNEQFF.

V is TRBV5-4 and J is TRBJ2-7; no reliable D call. Germline loops: CDR1 SGHNT, CDR2 YYREEE (reference sequence). Trimming pared 0 bases from V and 4 bases from J, leaving 14 bases between. The CDR3 has 15 amino acids. The CDR3 DNA reads TGTGCCAGCAGCTTGGGCCCTGCTGGGTTTTACGAGCAGTACTTC. This encodes CASSLGPAGFYEQYF.

Ten or more counts support this clonotype. This rearrangement joins TRBV2 to TRBJ2-1, with D possibly matching TRBD1 (7 bases). V was trimmed by 3 bases and J by 4 bases, leaving 13 bases between them. In germline, CDR1 is SNHLY, CDR2 FYNNEI. The CDR3 loop spans 15 amino acids. The CDR3 DNA is TGTGCCAGCAGTGAGGAGGGGGCCAGTTACAATGAGCAGTTCTTC. Its translation is CASSEEGASYNEQFF.

Only a few counts were recorded for this clonotype. V gene TRBV14 combines with J gene TRBJ2-1; D is unresolved. The CDR3 is 15 residues long. CDR1 is SGHDN, CDR2 FVKESK, per germline. Trimming pared 0 bases from V and 2 bases from J, leaving 8 bases between. The CDR3 loop is CASSQEPAPYNEQFF. CDR3 sequence (DNA): TGTGCCAGCAGCCAAGAACCAGCGCCCTACAATGAGCAGTTCTTC.

In this sample, this clonotype turned up a few times. The J gene is TRBJ1-1, the V gene TRBV28; D possibly corresponds to TRBD1 (6 bases). Germline V CDR1 and CDR2: MDHEN, SYDVKM. This CDR3 is built from 16 residues. V was pared by 1 base and J by 0 bases, with 12 bases between. The CDR3 is CASSLFTGLMNTEAFF. In nucleotides, the CDR3 is TGTGCCAGCAGTTTATTCACAGGGTTGATGAACACTGAAGCTTTCTTT.

This clonotype was counted ten times or more. V is TRBV7-2 and J is TRBJ2-2, with D perhaps TRBD2 (5 bases). Per germline, CDR1 SGHTA and CDR2 FQGNSA. CDR3 length: 14 amino acids. Trimming shortened V by 5 bases and J by 8 bases, and 15 bases separated the two germline ends. The CDR3 bases are TGTGCCAGCAGCCCATACCCCGCGGGTGGGGAGCTGTTTTTT. This encodes CASSPYPAGGELFF.

This clonotype came up many times. The CDR3 DNA follows: TGCAGCGTTAATACGAGGGGTCACGAGCAGTACTTC. Residues: CSVNTRGHEQYF. The chain couples TRBV29-1 to TRBJ2-7; D tentatively fits TRBD1 or TRBD2 (5 bases each). The CDR3 sequence is 12 residues long. The ends were cut back, 5 bases at V and 5 bases at J, with 13 bases in the middle. CDR1 is SQVTM and CDR2 is ANQGSEA in the germline V gene.

This clonotype was observed a handful of times. The rearrangement uses TRBV20-1 and TRBJ1-3; D gene unclear. The V end was cut by 6 bases, the J end by 0 bases, with 9 bases between. Germline V gives CDR1 DFQATT, CDR2 SNEGSKA (reference sequence). The CDR3 runs 13 residues. The CDR3 bases are TGCAGTGCGACATATAGCTCTGGAAACACCATATATTTT. Protein sequence: CSATYSSGNTIYF.

V usage is TRBV19 and J usage is TRBJ2-6, with TRBD1 identical over 10 bases. With 4 bases clipped from V and 2 bases from J, the junction kept 8 bases outside the gene matches. Germline assignment: CDR1 LNHDA and CDR2 SQIVND (reference sequence). This CDR3 is 18 amino acids long. Here the CDR3 DNA reads TGTGCCAGTAGTAAGAGAAGACAGGGGGCGCCTGGGGCCAACGTCCTGACTTTC. It is translated as CASSKRRQGAPGANVLTF. The full variable domain, in which reference TRBV19 and TRBJ2-6 provide the parts outside the CDR3, is DGGITQSPKYLFRKEGQNVTLSCEQNLNHDAMYWYRQDPGQGLRLIYYSQIVNDFQKGDIAEGYSVSREKKESFPLTVTSAQKNPTAFYLCASSKRRQGAPGANVLTFGAGSRLTVL.